The clone carrying this T cell receptor beta chain was detected a few times. What it binds is not known. These data originate in a study of identical twins. Study outcomes and limitations: Invariant cells of the MAIT and iNKT types might have partly distorted the zero-insertion analyses.

The CDR3 has 12 amino acids. CDR1 KGHSH and CDR2 LQKENI come from the germline V gene. The V end lost 2 bases, the J end lost 5 bases, and 7 bases lay between the germline ends. TCRdb re-called the 5' RACE reads with MiXCR, one entry per CDR3 protein. The sample lists 200,000 to 250,000 distinct CDR3 sequences, around 6.8% occurring once. This same sample was also part of a study on yellow fever vaccine responses in identical twins.

The clonotype was recovered from a woman between 18 and 29 years old in good health. The sequencing sample was made of memory (CD45RO+) T cells sorted from blood. J is TRBJ2-7 and V is TRBV18; maybe TRBD1 (6 bases). DNA of the CDR3: TGTGCCAGCTCACCAGGGACACACGAGCAGTACTTC. Translating it yields CASSPGTHEQYF.